A single sample gave rise to the 14 T cell receptor beta chains below, sequenced in a study of T cells in Graves' hyperthyroidism and ophthalmopathy. Amplification of TCR beta CDR3 regions was performed using RNA transcripts as template. A first-round RT-PCR of the TCR CDR3 used the HTBI primer set. TCRdb redid the calling of the multiplex PCR reads with MiXCR, one entry per CDR3 protein. The sample holds fewer than 550,000 distinct CDR3 sequences, more than 15% seen once. Material for sequencing was blood. These receptors came from a woman between 18 and 29 years old with Graves' hyperthyroidism.

V gene TRBV4-1 combines with J gene TRBJ2-1; 11 bases are shared with TRBD1. The CDR3 loop spans 20 amino acids. In germline, CDR1 is MGHRA, CDR2 YSYEKL. Trimming cost V 0 bases and J 0 bases; bases outside gene matches: 10. This CDR3 reads CASSQEGGGQGVPSYNEQFF. The CDR3 nucleotides are TGCGCCAGCAGCCAAGAGGGTGGGGGACAGGGGGTTCCCTCCTACAATGAGCAGTTCTTC.

This clonotype was counted many times. This sequence joins TRBV20-1 and TRBJ1-2, with 10 bases identical to TRBD1. The CDR3 is 15 amino acids. The trim removed 0 bases at V and 4 bases at J, leaving 5 bases unmatched. CDR1 is DFQATT, CDR2 SNEGSKA, per germline (reference sequence). In DNA, the CDR3 is TGCAGTGCTAGAGAGCGACAGGGGGCGGTCTATGGCTACACCTTC. This codes for CSARERQGAVYGYTF.

In regard to this clonotype: A much larger clone lies a single base off, so this may be a read error. The V call is TRBV24-1, the J call TRBJ1-5; TRBD1 might be the D (6 bases). CDR1 is KGHDR and CDR2 is SFDVKD in the germline V gene. This CDR3 has 14 amino acids. V lost 7 bases and J lost 10, with 19 bases in between. The CDR3 loop reads CATSPRQGWHPQHF. The CDR3 DNA is TGTGCCACCAGCCCGAGGCAGGGGTGGCACCCCCAGCATTTT.

This clonotype was found many times. The junction departs from the called germline gene at one end, perhaps through a read error. The CDR3 bases are TGTGCTAGCAGCTTGAGTAGCGGGAGTTCTAATACGCAGTATTTT. Its translation: CASSLSSGSSNTQYF. The chain uses TRBV7-7 and TRBJ2-3, with 9 bases aligning to TRBD2. This CDR3 has 15 amino acids. CDR1 and CDR2 from the germline V gene are SSHAT and FNYEAQ (reference sequence).

The sample holds many counts of this clonotype. The chain carries TRBV29-1 and TRBJ2-4; TRBD2 aligns across 8 bases. Germline loops: CDR1 SQVTM, CDR2 ANQGSEA. Trimming cost V 4 bases and J 7 bases; bases outside gene matches: 12. The CDR3 is made up of 15 amino acids. CDR3 nucleotides: TGCAGCGTTGCCTTCCTCTGGGCTAGCGGGAACATTCAGTACTTC. Amino acids: CSVAFLWASGNIQYF.

Ten or more counts support this clonotype. V and J are TRBV7-9 and TRBJ2-3; 8 bases are a match to TRBD2. The V segment lost 4 bases and the J segment 0 bases; nucleotides outside the gene matches: 9. Germline V gene lookup returns CDR1 SEHNR and CDR2 FQNEAQ (reference sequence). This CDR3 is 17 amino acids long. CDR3 protein: CASSSPTSGSSTDTQYF. CDR3 in DNA: TGTGCCAGCAGCTCCCCCACTAGCGGTTCTAGCACAGATACGCAGTATTTT.

V gene TRBV19 combines with J gene TRBJ1-4; weak D call: TRBD1 (5 bases). The V end lost 5 bases, the J end lost 6 bases, and 16 bases lay between the germline ends. From germline, CDR1 is LNHDA and CDR2 SQIVND (reference sequence). This CDR3 is 15 amino acids long. The CDR3 nucleotides read TGTGCCAGTAGTGGAATAGGGGTGAAAGATGAAAAACTGTTTTTT. Translating gives CASSGIGVKDEKLFF.

This clonotype was picked up many times. This chain uses TRBV29-1 with TRBJ2-7, with TRBD1 matching over 8 bases. CDR1 is SQVTM, CDR2 ANQGSEA, per germline. J was trimmed by 0 bases and V by 6 bases; bases with no gene match: 7. This CDR3 is 14 amino acids long. The CDR3: CSVAGQGTSYEQYF. In DNA, the CDR3 is TGCAGCGTAGCAGGACAGGGCACCTCCTACGAGCAGTACTTC.

This clonotype was seen many times. The chain recombines TRBV6-1 with TRBJ2-5; maybe TRBD2 (6 bases). Germline V CDR1 and CDR2: MNHNS, SASEGT. The CDR3 runs 15 residues. V lost 4 bases and J 7 bases, leaving 19 bases between the germline ends. The CDR3 sequence is CASSGQLVAGGTQYF. The CDR3 DNA reads as TGTGCCAGCAGTGGGCAACTAGTAGCCGGGGGGACCCAGTACTTC.

In this sample, this clonotype turned up many times. The chain has TRBV5-1 and TRBJ2-7; TRBD2 matches 11 bases. The CDR3 consists of 17 residues. V was clipped by 2 bases and J by 5 bases; unmatched bases: 12. Germline V gene data show CDR1 as SGHRS and CDR2 as YFSETQ. The CDR3 here is CASSLGLAGGPSNEQYF. The CDR3 DNA is TGCGCCAGCAGCTTAGGGTTAGCGGGGGGGCCTAGCAACGAGCAGTACTTC.

This clonotype was seen only a few times. The V gene is TRBV7-8, the J gene TRBJ1-4, with D possibly being TRBD1 (6 bases). There are 17 residues in the CDR3. From germline, CDR1 is SGHVS and CDR2 FQNEAQ. With 3 bases removed from V and 1 base from J, the gap between germline ends came to 15 bases. DNA of the CDR3: TGTGCCAGCAGCTTGGTCGGGCAGGGGATAACTAATGAAAAACTGTTTTTT. This translates into CASSLVGQGITNEKLFF.

The rearrangement links TRBV27 to TRBJ1-2; D uncertain. The V gene's germline CDR1 is MNHEY and CDR2 SMNVEV (reference sequence). The CDR3 consists of 16 residues. With 6 bases removed from V and 2 bases from J, the gap between germline ends came to 19 bases. CDR3 in amino acids: CASRGSGVPRNYGYTF. The CDR3 coding sequence is TGTGCCAGCAGAGGGAGCGGGGTCCCAAGAAACTATGGCTACACCTTC.

This clonotype was seen many times. The rearrangement uses TRBV6-4 and TRBJ2-3; D ambiguous. Trimming cost V 2 bases and J 2 bases, with 5 bases left between them. The germline V gene has CDR1 MRHNA and CDR2 SNTAGT. CDR3 length: 13 residues. The CDR3 sequence: CASSDRITDTQYF. CDR3 bases: TGTGCCAGCAGTGACCGGATCACAGATACGCAGTATTTT.

In this sample, this clonotype turned up many times. The rearrangement joins TRBV12-3 or TRBV12-4 to TRBJ2-3; 13 positions match TRBD2. The CDR3 is made up of 18 amino acids. V dropped 5 bases and J dropped 5; count of bases not matched to a gene: 13. In nucleotides, the CDR3 is TGTGCCAGCAGTCCTTCAAAACTAGCGGGAGGGCCAGAAGATACGCAGTATTTT. Protein: CASSPSKLAGGPEDTQYF.